Below, 8 T cell receptor beta chains from the same sample are listed, as sequenced in a study of OX40 agonist ivuxolimab in advanced cancers. Library generation was performed with the immunoSEQ multiplex PCR assay. TCRdb mirrors the immuneACCESS table, restricted to in-frame sequences. Some clones are absent from its copies; in checked studies, under half trace to an unresolved V gene, and the reason for the others is unknown. In this sample the table shows about 74,000 clones, over 75% of which occur a single time. The ten largest make up about 1% of the sample. Material: CD4+ or CD8+ T cells sorted from blood, obtained in a trial of the OX40 agonist ivuxolimab. These receptors were taken from an adult with an advanced solid tumor such as melanoma, head and neck, liver or kidney cancer.

This chain uses TRBV6-6 with TRBJ2-7; perhaps TRBD2 as D (6 bases). Between the trimmed V and J ends, which lost 3 bases and 2 bases, there was a span of 14 bases. The CDR3 totals 15 residues. From germline, CDR1 is MNHNY and CDR2 SVGAGI (reference sequence). The CDR3 bases are TGTGCCAGCAGTTATGGGACTCTAGCCCCCTACGAGCAGTACTTC. Translation: CASSYGTLAPYEQYF.

V is TRBV30 and J is TRBJ2-7; 11 nucleotides align to TRBD2. The trim removed 3 bases at V and 2 bases at J, leaving 6 bases unmatched. This CDR3 has 15 residues. Germline V CDR1 and CDR2: GTSNPN, SVGIG (reference sequence). Here the CDR3 reads CAWRKTSGVTYEQYF. Here the CDR3 DNA reads TGTGCCTGGAGAAAGACTAGCGGGGTCACCTACGAGCAGTACTTC.

This clone came up once. The chain carries TRBV30 and TRBJ1-3; D call uncertain. Between the trimmed V and J ends, which lost 2 bases and 0 bases, there was a span of 14 bases. The CDR3 length is 16 residues. Germline V CDR1 and CDR2: GTSNPN, SVGIG (reference sequence). CDR3 sequence reads: CAWSSGRTYSGNTIYF. DNA of the CDR3: TGTGCCTGGAGTTCTGGCAGGACCTACTCTGGAAACACCATATATTTT.

Points on this clone: The sample contains more than one DNA sequence encoding this CDR3. The CDR3 sequence: CASSYSRTYEQYF. In DNA, the CDR3 is TGTGCCAGCAGTTACTCCAGAACCTACGAGCAGTACTTC. The genes are TRBV6-5 and TRBJ2-7; D uncertain. Looked up from germline, CDR1 is MNHEY and CDR2 is SVGAGI. V was shortened by 0 bases and J by 2 bases, with 5 bases between the two germline ends. The CDR3 runs to 13 residues.

Here the CDR3 DNA reads TGTGCCAGCAGTTTATCGACGGATCGGGGGGGGAAGCCCCAGCATTTT. It translates to CASSLSTDRGGKPQHF. This rearrangement joins TRBV27 to TRBJ1-5, with D tentatively TRBD1 (5 bases). Trimming stripped 0 bases from V and 8 bases from J, with 17 bases between. This CDR3 spans 16 amino acids. Germline V gene data show CDR1 as MNHEY and CDR2 as SMNVEV (reference sequence).

The V gene is TRBV19, the J gene TRBJ1-1, with TRBD1 identical over 9 bases. Germline CDR1 is LNHDA and CDR2 is SQIVND (reference sequence). V lost 7 bases to trimming and J lost 6 bases; unmatched junction nucleotides: 9. This CDR3 has 14 amino acids. CDR3 residues: CASIPDRGPPEAFF. For the CDR3, the DNA is TGTGCCAGTATTCCGGACAGGGGACCTCCTGAAGCTTTCTTT.

This chain joins TRBV6-6 and TRBJ2-1, with D possibly TRBD2 on 6 matching bases. CDR1 and CDR2 from the germline V gene are MNHNY and SVGAGI (reference sequence). CDR3 length equals 13 residues. Trimming took 8 bases from V and 4 from J, leaving 12 bases between them. DNA for the CDR3: TGTGCCAGCCGAGAGGGGAGGTACAATGAGCAGTTCTTC. The encoded protein is CASREGRYNEQFF.

This rearrangement joins TRBV12-2 to TRBJ2-2; no DNA check was done on the table's D call, TRBD2. TRBV12-2 is shown as a pseudogene. The CDR3 is 18 residues long. This chain's CDR3 is CASRSNLRREIPAGELFF. Here the CDR3 DNA reads TGTGCAAGTCGCTCTAACCTCCGGCGGGAAATACCAGCCGGGGAGCTGTTTTTT.